This T cell receptor beta chain was obtained from a study of vaccination effects on CD4 cells after COVID-19. On the study more broadly: Each well held some 2 million PBMC cultured with around 10 ug/ml peptides and 10 IU/ml IL-2.

Sequenced by immunoSEQ multiplex PCR; TCRdb stores in-frame clones only, minus some. The table has some 47,000 clones, under 80% seen once. Once cultured for 10 to 11 days, the cells underwent separation to obtain CD4+ T cells. Each person got two doses of an mRNA SARS-CoV-2 vaccine, BNT162b2 or mRNA-1273. J lost 6 bases, V lost 4 bases, and 3 bases had no gene match. Germline V lookup: CDR1 SGHRS, CDR2 YFSETQ. This CDR3 spans 14 amino acids. The study's findings and limits: By a late point after vaccination, infection- and vaccine-induced clones had shrunk markedly through clonal contraction.

The sample holds a few counts of this clone. As yet, its antigen is unknown. V gene TRBV5-1 combines with J gene TRBJ2-2; TRBD1 matches at 10 bases. This sequence originates from a human donor who received a COVID-19 vaccine. Here the sequenced sample was CD4+ T cells from PBMCs cultured without peptide, taken after COVID-19 vaccination. In DNA form, the CDR3 reads TGCGCCAGCAGCGACGGACAGGGGGCCGGGGAGCTGTTTTTT. It encodes CASSDGQGAGELFF.